One sample yielded the 21 T cell receptor beta chains listed below, sequenced in a study of early T cells in non-severe SARS-CoV-2 infection. TCRdb re-analysed the 5' RACE reads in MiXCR, keeping a single row per CDR3 protein. The sample lists 86,000 or so distinct CDR3 sequences; more than 5% were seen once. Specimen: whole blood. The source of these receptors is an adult who was a healthcare worker with PCR-confirmed SARS-CoV-2 infection or an uninfected control (not recorded which).

Ten or more counts support this clonotype. This rearrangement joins TRBV7-9 to TRBJ2-5, with 7 bases aligning to TRBD1. Unmatched junction bases numbered 14, after V lost 7 bases and J lost 9 bases. This CDR3 has 14 residues. Germline V gene sequence: CDR1 SEHNR, CDR2 FQNEAQ (reference sequence). In nucleotides, the CDR3 is TGTGCCAGCAAGACAGGGAGCCCCCCAGCGGCCCAGTACTTC. Its protein is CASKTGSPPAAQYF.

The V and J genes are TRBV28 and TRBJ2-5; D may be TRBD2 (5 bases). The CDR3 has 14 amino acids. Trimming removed 4 bases from V and 5 bases from J, with 14 bases in between. Germline loops: CDR1 MDHEN, CDR2 SYDVKM. The CDR3 DNA is TGTGCCAGCAGTTCTCCCGACATAGCGGAGACCCAGTACTTC. This codes for CASSSPDIAETQYF.

This clonotype was recorded many times. The chain's CDR3 is CASSTSGSSYNEQFF. In DNA, the CDR3 is TGTGCCAGCAGTACTAGCGGGAGTTCCTACAATGAGCAGTTCTTC. This chain links TRBV12-3 or TRBV12-4 with TRBJ2-1, with 11 bases matching TRBD2. V was clipped by 5 bases and J by 1 base; unmatched bases: 1. CDR3 length: 15 residues.

A few counts support this clonotype. The rearrangement links TRBV5-1 to TRBJ1-2; the match to TRBD1 covers 11 bases. V shed 0 bases and J 8 bases; nucleotides not matched to a gene: 3. The CDR3 has 14 residues. Germline V gene lookup returns CDR1 SGHRS and CDR2 YFSETQ. The CDR3 sequence: CASSLAGTGGGYTF. The CDR3 bases are TGCGCCAGCAGCTTGGCCGGGACAGGGGGAGGCTACACCTTC.

This chain connects TRBV25-1 to TRBJ2-7; D is possibly TRBD1 or TRBD2 (5 bases each). There are 13 residues in the CDR3. CDR1 and CDR2 from the germline V gene are MGHDK and SYGVNS. V was pared by 8 bases and J by 1 base, with 12 bases between. Here the CDR3 reads CASLGTASYEQYF. CDR3 nucleotide sequence: TGTGCCAGCCTCGGGACGGCTTCCTACGAGCAGTACTTC.

The V and J genes are TRBV12-3 or TRBV12-4 and TRBJ2-2; no clear D gene. Between the trimmed V and J ends, which lost 6 bases and 5 bases, there was a span of 16 bases. This CDR3 is 15 amino acids long. The CDR3 region is CASRARGVETGELFF. The CDR3 bases are TGTGCCAGCAGGGCCCGAGGAGTCGAGACCGGGGAGCTGTTTTTT.

The sample holds many counts of this clonotype. The V and J genes are TRBV7-2 and TRBJ2-4, with 11 bases matching TRBD2. The CDR3 length is 19 residues. The V segment lost 0 bases and the J segment 7 bases; nucleotides outside the gene matches: 14. Germline assignment: CDR1 SGHTA and CDR2 FQGNSA. The CDR3 DNA is TGTGCCAGCAGCTTAGCTGAAGTAGCGGGGGGGCCTCTCGGTAACATTCAGTACTTC. It codes for CASSLAEVAGGPLGNIQYF.

The chain has TRBV20-1 and TRBJ2-7; no definite D call. V gave up 0 bases and J gave up 1 base, with 7 bases separating them. CDR3 length equals 13 residues. In germline, CDR1 is DFQATT, CDR2 SNEGSKA (reference sequence). CDR3 residues: CSARDGHSYEQYF. The CDR3 coding sequence is TGCAGTGCTAGAGACGGGCATTCCTACGAGCAGTACTTC.

This clonotype appeared a few times. CDR3 loop: CATLETSGSYEQFF. In nucleotides, the CDR3 is TGTGCCACCCTCGAGACTAGCGGGAGTTATGAGCAGTTCTTC. The J gene is TRBJ2-1, the V gene TRBV24-1; TRBD2 matches 12 bases. Germline assignment: CDR1 KGHDR and CDR2 SFDVKD. The ends lost 9 bases at V and 8 bases at J; junction bases unmatched: 7. The CDR3 extends over 14 amino acids.

The CDR3 sequence is CASSYSSAGDNQPQHF. In DNA, the CDR3 is TGTGCCAGCAGTTACTCGAGCGCGGGGGACAATCAGCCCCAGCATTTT. The gene calls are TRBV6-2 or TRBV6-3 and TRBJ1-5; D is possibly TRBD1 (5 bases). V lost 0 bases to trimming and J lost 3 bases, with 12 bases between them. The CDR3 contains 16 residues. Germline CDR1 reads MNHEY; CDR2 reads SVGEGT.

Many counts were recorded for this clonotype. This chain links TRBV4-3 with TRBJ1-2; perhaps TRBD1 as D (6 bases). The CDR3 covers 14 residues. CDR1 and CDR2 (germline): LGHNA, YSLEER. V was cut by 0 bases and J by 7 bases, with 12 bases left in between. The CDR3 sequence: CASSQEQGILGYTF. In DNA form, the CDR3 reads TGCGCCAGCAGCCAAGAGCAGGGGATCCTTGGCTACACCTTC.

There are many counts of this clonotype. The rearrangement links TRBV29-1 to TRBJ2-5, with D uncertain. This CDR3 is 11 amino acids long. Looked up from germline, CDR1 is SQVTM and CDR2 is ANQGSEA. Deletions cut 4 bases from V and 1 base from J, with 4 bases between. The CDR3 DNA reads TGCAGCGTTGTAAGCCAAGAGACCCAGTACTTC. Amino acids: CSVVSQETQYF.

The chain uses TRBV5-1 and TRBJ2-3; 11 nucleotides line up with TRBD2. CDR3 length: 15 residues. V gave up 9 bases and J gave up 2 bases; unmatched junction bases: 8. The V gene's germline CDR1 is SGHRS and CDR2 YFSETQ. The CDR3: CATADSGGDTDTQYF. CDR3 sequence (DNA): TGCGCCACCGCGGATAGCGGGGGGGACACAGATACGCAGTATTTT.

The chain recombines TRBV11-2 with TRBJ2-7; D possibly uses TRBD1 or TRBD2 (5 bases each). CDR1 is SGHAT, CDR2 FQNNGV, per germline. V shed 5 bases and J shed 3 bases, with 26 bases lying between them. The CDR3 extends over 18 amino acids. The CDR3 protein is CASSPRQTGTSVVYEQYF. For the CDR3, the DNA is TGTGCCAGCAGCCCTAGACAGACCGGGACCTCGGTAGTCTACGAGCAGTACTTC.

This clonotype has only a few counts. This rearrangement joins TRBV7-6 to TRBJ1-3; D uncertain. The V gene's germline CDR1 is SGHVS and CDR2 FNYEAQ. The CDR3 totals 14 residues. The ends were cut back, 0 bases at V and 0 bases at J, with 3 bases in the middle. CDR3 amino acids: CASSLAASGNTIYF. CDR3 coding DNA: TGTGCCAGCAGCTTAGCGGCCTCTGGAAACACCATATATTTT.

This clonotype has ten or more counts. The chain carries TRBV10-3 and TRBJ1-2; tentative D call: TRBD1 (5 bases). Germline values: CDR1 ENHRY, CDR2 SYGVKD. The CDR3 runs to 13 residues. Trimming removed 10 bases at V and 0 bases at J, with 12 bases between. CDR3 sequence: CATLPTANYGYTF. The CDR3 region has the DNA TGTGCCACACTACCGACAGCTAACTATGGCTACACCTTC.

This clonotype was observed at least ten times. This rearrangement joins TRBV29-1 to TRBJ2-3, with 8 bases identical to TRBD2. CDR3 length equals 13 residues. The V gene's germline CDR1 is SQVTM and CDR2 ANQGSEA. After removal of 2 bases from V and 5 bases from J, the junction contained 3 bases not matched to a gene. CDR3 protein: CSVEYLAGDTQYF. The CDR3 coding sequence is TGCAGCGTTGAATATCTAGCGGGAGATACGCAGTATTTT.

This clonotype has at least ten counts. The chain is built from TRBV2 and TRBJ1-1; 11 bases are a match to TRBD1. The germline V gene encodes CDR1 SNHLY and CDR2 FYNNEI. With 8 bases clipped from V and 4 bases from J, the junction kept 9 bases outside the gene matches. The CDR3 totals 15 residues. The CDR3 region has the DNA TGTGCCAGCGGATGGACAGGGGGCGCCTCCACTGAAGCTTTCTTT. It translates to CASGWTGGASTEAFF. Looking up the rest from reference TRBV2 and TRBJ1-1 gives the full variable domain: EPEVTQTPSHQVTQMGQEVILRCVPISNHLYFYWYRQILGQKVEFLVSFYNNEISEKSEIFDDQFSVERPDGSNFTLKIRSTKLEDSAMYFCASGWTGGASTEAFFGQGTRLTVV.

The rearrangement links TRBV18 to TRBJ2-7; 11 bases fit TRBD1. CDR1 KGHSH and CDR2 LQKENI come from the germline V gene. The CDR3 runs to 19 residues. The junction had 13 bases not matched to a gene; V was cut back by 1 base and J by 2 bases. The CDR3 protein is CASSPRNQFPGQGAYEQYF. CDR3 nucleotide sequence: TGTGCCAGCTCACCACGTAATCAATTTCCGGGACAGGGGGCCTACGAGCAGTACTTC.

V is TRBV12-3 or TRBV12-4 and J is TRBJ1-4, with unresolved D. This CDR3 is 12 amino acids long. Trimming cost V 0 bases and J 7 bases, with 3 bases left between them. DNA for the CDR3: TGTGCCAGCAGTTTAGCGCTTGAAAAACTGTTTTTT. As protein: CASSLALEKLFF.

The rearrangement joins TRBV7-6 to TRBJ2-7, with D hard to call. Germline CDR1 reads SGHVS; CDR2 reads FNYEAQ. Trimming shortened V by 3 bases and J by 3 bases, and 9 bases separated the two germline ends. This CDR3 is 13 amino acids long. The CDR3 bases are TGTGCCAGCAGCTTGTCGGCAGACTACGAGCAGTACTTC. Amino acids: CASSLSADYEQYF.